These 10 T cell receptor beta chains share one sample of origin, sequenced in a study of blood T cells in healthy people across ages. A second about 7 to 12 cycle PCR used barcoded and J-beta primers. TCRdb ran MiXCR on the 5' RACE reads and lists one entry per CDR3 protein. This sample has some 780,000 distinct CDR3 sequences, with roughly 50% found just once. Sequencing used blood. All receptors come from a man between 40 and 49 years old in good health.

This chain uses TRBV20-1 with TRBJ2-1; 12 nucleotides line up with TRBD2. Per germline, CDR1 DFQATT and CDR2 SNEGSKA (reference sequence). The CDR3 has 15 amino acids. Losses at the gene ends were 3 bases for V and 6 bases for J; bases not matched to a gene: 6. This CDR3 reads CSARIPSGGGNEQFF. The CDR3 DNA reads TGCAGTGCTAGGATCCCTAGCGGGGGGGGCAATGAGCAGTTCTTC.

The table lists this clonotype with a few counts. The chain carries TRBV7-2 and TRBJ2-7, with 8 bases lining up with TRBD2. Germline lookup yields CDR1 SGHTA and CDR2 FQGNSA. Unmatched junction bases numbered 10, after V lost 5 bases and J lost 1 base. This CDR3 spans 16 amino acids. The CDR3 DNA reads TGTGCCAGCAGCACCTCCCAGCGGGAGACTTCCTACGAGCAGTACTTC. Translation: CASSTSQRETSYEQYF.

This chain joins TRBV20-1 and TRBJ1-5, with a tentative D call TRBD1 (6 bases). Trimming took off 0 bases at V and 0 bases at J, with 15 bases between the two ends. The germline gives CDR1 DFQATT, CDR2 SNEGSKA (reference sequence). The CDR3 loop spans 17 amino acids. The CDR3 DNA is TGCAGTGCTAGAGATCCACAGGGAGGGGGTAGCAATCAGCCCCAGCATTTT. Protein product: CSARDPQGGGSNQPQHF.

The chain has TRBV20-1 and TRBJ2-3; D gene unclear. The germline CDR1 and CDR2 sequences are DFQATT and SNEGSKA (reference sequence). The CDR3 is 13 residues long. V gave up 1 base and J gave up 2 bases, with 7 bases separating them. CDR3 DNA sequence: TGCAGTGCTAGAGCAGTTGCCACAGATACGCAGTATTTT. Its translation is CSARAVATDTQYF.

The rearrangement joins TRBV28 to TRBJ2-1; 7 nucleotides line up with TRBD1. The CDR3 loop spans 15 amino acids. Germline lookup yields CDR1 MDHEN and CDR2 SYDVKM. J gave up 6 bases and V 4 bases, and 9 bases lay outside the gene matches. In DNA form, the CDR3 reads TGTGCCAGCAGTTCCCTGACAGGGATTGGCAATGAGCAGTTCTTC. The encoded protein is CASSSLTGIGNEQFF. Using reference TRBV28 and TRBJ2-1 for the parts outside the CDR3, the full variable domain is DVKVTQSSRYLVKRTGEKVFLECVQDMDHENMFWYRQDPGLGLRLIYFSYDVKMKEKGDIPEGYSVSREKKERFSLILESASTNQTSMYLCASSSLTGIGNEQFFGPGTRLTVL.

The chain uses TRBV9 and TRBJ1-6, with 7 bases that match TRBD1. The CDR3 length is 13 residues. Germline assignment: CDR1 SGDLS and CDR2 YYNGEE. Trimming cost V 7 bases and J 5 bases; bases outside gene matches: 3. In DNA, the CDR3 is TGTGCCAGCGGGGACAGCAATAATTCACCCCTCCACTTT. This gives the protein CASGDSNNSPLHF.

This clonotype was detected a few times. The chain couples TRBV5-1 to TRBJ2-4; perhaps TRBD1 as D (5 bases). Germline loops: CDR1 SGHRS, CDR2 YFSETQ. The germline V and J ends were trimmed by 0 bases and 0 bases, with 7 bases remaining between them. This CDR3 comprises 15 residues. CDR3 loop: CASSLEQEAKNIQYF. The CDR3 DNA follows: TGCGCCAGCAGCTTGGAACAGGAAGCCAAAAACATTCAGTACTTC.

The CDR3 DNA is TGCAGTGCTAGTTATACTAGCGGGAGTGAGGGGGATGAGCAGTACTTC. Protein: CSASYTSGSEGDEQYF. The chain employs TRBV20-1 and TRBJ2-7; 11 bases line up with TRBD2. The CDR3 is 16 residues long. CDR1 DFQATT and CDR2 SNEGSKA come from the germline V gene (reference sequence). V dropped 3 bases and J dropped 7; count of bases not matched to a gene: 14.

DNA for the CDR3: TGTGCCAGCAGTTACGGCGGGAGGTTGGAGACCCAGTACTTC. Translating gives CASSYGGRLETQYF. V and J are TRBV6-2 or TRBV6-3 and TRBJ2-5; 8 positions match TRBD2. CDR1 and CDR2 (germline): MNHEY, SVGEGT. Germline trimming cut 2 bases from V and 5 bases from J; bases unmatched to any gene: 4. The CDR3 spans 14 residues.

V gene TRBV4-3 combines with J gene TRBJ2-1, with D perhaps matching TRBD1 (5 bases). The germline V and J ends were trimmed by 0 bases and 9 bases, with 18 bases remaining between them. Germline values: CDR1 LGHNA, CDR2 YSLEER. There are 16 residues in the CDR3. The CDR3 DNA is TGCGCCAGCAGCCAAGATCAGGGTCTCTTACAAAGTGAGCAGTTCTTC. Encoded protein: CASSQDQGLLQSEQFF.